These 3 T cell receptor beta chains were all obtained from the same sample, sequenced in a study of T cell changes during pregnancy in multiple sclerosis. Repertoires were generated with immunoSEQ multiplex PCR, while TCRdb's copy carries only in-frame clones and drops some. The sample has roughly 41,000 clones; 70% to 90% are singletons. The specimen was CD8+ T cells from peripheral blood mononuclear cells, collected in the third trimester of pregnancy. Receptors originate from a female donor with multiple sclerosis, enrolled in a pregnancy study.

This chain links TRBV10-2 with TRBJ1-3, with 8 bases lining up with TRBD1. V was pared by 5 bases and J by 3 bases, with 9 bases of the junction left unmatched. Per germline, CDR1 WSHSY and CDR2 SAAADI. CDR3 size: 16 residues. As DNA, the CDR3 is TGCGCCAGCAGTCCGGGACAGGAGGGGATTGGAAACACCATATATTTT. Translated: CASSPGQEGIGNTIYF.

The chain recombines TRBV15 with TRBJ1-1; the D gene is possibly TRBD1 (5 bases). The CDR3 contains 13 residues. V was clipped by 0 bases and J by 5 bases, with 7 bases between them. Germline values: CDR1 LNHNV, CDR2 YYDKDF (reference sequence). DNA of the CDR3: TGTGCCACCAGCAGAGACGGGGGAACTGAAGCTTTCTTT. Its protein is CATSRDGGTEAFF. Together with reference TRBV15 and TRBJ1-1, the CDR3 gives the full variable domain: DAMVIQNPRYQVTQFGKPVTLSCSQTLNHNVMYWYQQKSSQAPKLLFHYYDKDFNNEADTPDNFQSRRPNTSFCFLDIRSPGLGDTAMYLCATSRDGGTEAFFGQGTRLTVV.

Worth noting for this clone: Additional DNA sequences in this sample encode the identical CDR3. This CDR3 is CASSPPGFEQFF. CDR3 nucleotides: TGTGCCAGCAGCCCCCCCGGGTTTGAGCAGTTCTTC. The chain is built from TRBV11-2 and TRBJ2-1; D is undetermined. The germline CDR1 and CDR2 sequences are SGHAT and FQNNGV. Trimming left V 5 bases short and J 9 bases short, with 11 bases between. This CDR3 has 12 residues.